This is a list of T cell receptor beta chains from one sample in a study of shared clonotypes between healthy human individuals. Assay: immunoSEQ multiplex PCR; the TCRdb copy retains only in-frame clones and omits some. The sample holds 2 million to 2.5 million clones, around 93% seen once. Source material: naive CD4+ T cells from PBMCs. The source is a man aged 18 to 29 in good health. Some clones in this sample may be carry-over from other donors' samples. Each CDR3 is given with its conserved first and last residue. Each record gives: D gene, CDR3 length, V gene, J gene, clone size, CDR3 protein, CDR3 DNA. D genes are given only for firm matches. Some rows mark clone size as missing; the rest say once, few, many or name a class of expanded clone.

D gene: TRBD2
CDR3 length: 16
V gene: TRBV9
J gene: TRBJ2-1
clone size: .
CDR3 protein: CASSATASGSYNEQFF
CDR3 DNA: TGTGCCAGCAGCGCGACGGCTAGCGGGAGTTACAATGAGCAGTTCTTC

D gene: TRBD1
CDR3 length: 13
V gene: TRBV29-1
J gene: TRBJ2-1
clone size: .
CDR3 protein: CSVGDRNYNEQFF
CDR3 DNA: TGCAGCGTTGGGGACAGGAACTACAATGAGCAGTTCTTC

D gene: .
CDR3 length: 17
V gene: TRBV5-1
J gene: TRBJ2-3
clone size: .
CDR3 protein: CASSFGRDPTRADTQYF
CDR3 DNA: TGCGCCAGCAGCTTTGGGCGGGACCCGACGCGGGCAGATACGCAGTATTTT

D gene: .
CDR3 length: 15
V gene: TRBV28
J gene: TRBJ2-3
clone size: .
CDR3 protein: CASSFLGFSTDTQYF
CDR3 DNA: TGTGCCAGCAGTTTCCTGGGGTTTAGCACAGATACGCAGTATTTT

D gene: TRBD1
CDR3 length: 17
V gene: TRBV7-2
J gene: TRBJ2-1
clone size: .
CDR3 protein: CASSLGTGGFSYNEQFF
CDR3 DNA: TGTGCCAGCAGCTTAGGGACAGGGGGCTTTTCCTACAATGAGCAGTTCTTC

D gene: TRBD2
CDR3 length: 15
V gene: TRBV5-1
J gene: TRBJ2-1
clone size: .
CDR3 protein: CASSNGGAGYNEQFF
CDR3 DNA: TGCGCCAGCAGTAACGGGGGGGCTGGTTACAATGAGCAGTTCTTC

D gene: TRBD1
CDR3 length: 14
V gene: TRBV5-1
J gene: TRBJ1-1
clone size: .
CDR3 protein: CASSDGTANTEAFF
CDR3 DNA: TGCGCCAGCAGTGATGGGACAGCAAACACTGAAGCTTTCTTT

D gene: .
CDR3 length: 14
V gene: TRBV11-3
J gene: TRBJ2-7
clone size: .
CDR3 protein: CASSFGGIPYEQYF
CDR3 DNA: TGTGCCAGCAGCTTTGGGGGAATCCCCTACGAGCAGTACTTC

D gene: .
CDR3 length: 11
V gene: TRBV20-1
J gene: TRBJ2-1
clone size: .
CDR3 protein: CSAAVLNEQFF
CDR3 DNA: TGCAGTGCGGCGGTACTCAATGAGCAGTTCTTC

D gene: TRBD2
CDR3 length: 17
V gene: TRBV19
J gene: TRBJ2-7
clone size: .
CDR3 protein: CASSMGSGSGDTYEQYF
CDR3 DNA: TGTGCCAGTAGTATGGGTAGCGGGAGCGGTGACACCTACGAGCAGTACTTC

D gene: .
CDR3 length: 15
V gene: TRBV15
J gene: TRBJ2-1
clone size: .
CDR3 protein: CATSREQLSYNEQFF
CDR3 DNA: TGTGCCACCAGCAGAGAACAGCTCTCCTACAATGAGCAGTTCTTC

D gene: .
CDR3 length: 14
V gene: TRBV5-1
J gene: TRBJ1-5
clone size: once
CDR3 protein: CASSLVAGDQPQHF
CDR3 DNA: TGCGCCAGCAGCTTGGTGGCCGGGGATCAGCCCCAGCATTTT

D gene: TRBD1
CDR3 length: 15
V gene: TRBV28
J gene: TRBJ2-7
clone size: .
CDR3 protein: CASSFARGLLGEQYF
CDR3 DNA: TGTGCCAGCAGTTTTGCCAGGGGGTTGTTAGGCGAGCAGTACTTC

D gene: TRBD2
CDR3 length: 16
V gene: TRBV9
J gene: TRBJ2-2
clone size: .
CDR3 protein: CASSVVDSGGTGELFF
CDR3 DNA: TGTGCCAGCAGCGTAGTCGATAGCGGGGGCACCGGGGAGCTGTTTTTT

D gene: .
CDR3 length: 13
V gene: TRBV15
J gene: TRBJ1-3
clone size: .
CDR3 protein: CATSSGAGNTIYF
CDR3 DNA: TGTGCCACCAGCAGTGGGGCTGGAAACACCATATATTTT

D gene: TRBD2
CDR3 length: 16
V gene: TRBV11-2
J gene: TRBJ2-7
clone size: .
CDR3 protein: CASSSARGSVAYEQYF
CDR3 DNA: TGTGCCAGCAGCTCGGCGCGGGGGTCCGTAGCCTACGAGCAGTACTTC

D gene: TRBD2
CDR3 length: 13
V gene: TRBV6-1
J gene: TRBJ2-1
clone size: .
CDR3 protein: CASSGGRRVEQFF
CDR3 DNA: TGTGCCAGCAGTGGCGGGAGGAGGGTTGAGCAGTTCTTC

D gene: .
CDR3 length: 14
V gene: TRBV7-6
J gene: TRBJ2-5
clone size: .
CDR3 protein: CASSPPGYQETQYF
CDR3 DNA: TGTGCCAGCAGCCCTCCAGGGTACCAAGAGACCCAGTACTTC

D gene: TRBD1
CDR3 length: 17
V gene: TRBV25-1
J gene: TRBJ1-4
clone size: .
CDR3 protein: CASSEPPGQGENEKLFF
CDR3 DNA: TGTGCCAGCAGTGAACCCCCCGGACAGGGGGAGAATGAAAAACTGTTTTTT

D gene: TRBD1
CDR3 length: 14
V gene: TRBV6-6
J gene: TRBJ2-1
clone size: .
CDR3 protein: CASSRGGADNEQFF
CDR3 DNA: TGTGCCAGCAGCAGAGGGGGCGCCGACAATGAGCAGTTCTTC

D gene: .
CDR3 length: 11
V gene: TRBV6-6
J gene: TRBJ1-3
clone size: .
CDR3 protein: CASNRFDTIYF
CDR3 DNA: TGTGCCAGCAACAGGTTTGACACCATATATTTT

D gene: .
CDR3 length: 15
V gene: TRBV7-2
J gene: TRBJ1-5
clone size: .
CDR3 protein: CASSYPAGLNQPQHF
CDR3 DNA: TGTGCCAGCAGCTACCCCGCAGGCCTCAATCAGCCCCAGCATTTT

D gene: .
CDR3 length: 12
V gene: TRBV7-9
J gene: TRBJ1-6
clone size: .
CDR3 protein: CASSGGNSPLHF
CDR3 DNA: TGTGCCAGCAGCGGAGGGAATTCACCCCTCCACTTT

D gene: TRBD1
CDR3 length: 14
V gene: TRBV19
J gene: TRBJ2-2
clone size: .
CDR3 protein: CASSLNRGTGELFF
CDR3 DNA: TGTGCCAGTAGCCTCAACAGGGGTACCGGGGAGCTGTTTTTT

D gene: .
CDR3 length: 13
V gene: TRBV7-7
J gene: TRBJ2-7
clone size: .
CDR3 protein: CASSPKAGTEQYF
CDR3 DNA: TGTGCCAGCAGCCCTAAGGCCGGGACTGAGCAGTACTTC

D gene: .
CDR3 length: 13
V gene: TRBV6-5
J gene: TRBJ1-2
clone size: .
CDR3 protein: CASSPDGVHGYTF
CDR3 DNA: TGTGCCAGCAGTCCCGACGGTGTCCATGGCTACACCTTC

D gene: .
CDR3 length: 16
V gene: TRBV30
J gene: TRBJ2-1
clone size: .
CDR3 protein: CAWRSTAGSSYNEQFF
CDR3 DNA: TGTGCCTGGAGATCCACGGCAGGGAGCTCCTACAATGAGCAGTTCTTC

D gene: .
CDR3 length: 15
V gene: TRBV25-1
J gene: TRBJ2-5
clone size: .
CDR3 protein: CASSEFGGGKETQYF
CDR3 DNA: TGTGCCAGCAGTGAATTCGGGGGAGGAAAGGAGACCCAGTACTTC

D gene: TRBD2
CDR3 length: 15
V gene: TRBV18
J gene: TRBJ2-7
clone size: .
CDR3 protein: CASSATSGRGYEQYF
CDR3 DNA: TGTGCCAGCTCAGCGACTAGCGGGAGAGGTTACGAGCAGTACTTC

D gene: .
CDR3 length: 13
V gene: TRBV12-5
J gene: TRBJ2-7
clone size: .
CDR3 protein: CASARGGTYEQYF
CDR3 DNA: TGTGCTAGTGCCCGGGGCGGAACCTACGAGCAGTACTTC

D gene: .
CDR3 length: 13
V gene: TRBV6-5
J gene: TRBJ1-5
clone size: .
CDR3 protein: CASKLDLNQPQHF
CDR3 DNA: TGTGCCAGCAAGTTGGATCTCAATCAGCCCCAGCATTTT

D gene: .
CDR3 length: 12
V gene: TRBV5-8
J gene: TRBJ2-7
clone size: .
CDR3 protein: CASSLRGYEQYF
CDR3 DNA: TGTGCCAGCAGCTTGCGAGGTTACGAGCAGTACTTC

D gene: TRBD2
CDR3 length: 15
V gene: TRBV18
J gene: TRBJ2-7
clone size: .
CDR3 protein: CASSLLAGGTYEQYF
CDR3 DNA: TGTGCCAGCTCCCTCCTAGCGGGAGGTACCTACGAGCAGTACTTC

D gene: .
CDR3 length: 12
V gene: TRBV28
J gene: TRBJ2-7
clone size: .
CDR3 protein: CASVSTDHEQYF
CDR3 DNA: TGTGCCAGCGTTTCCACGGACCACGAGCAGTACTTC

D gene: .
CDR3 length: 15
V gene: TRBV7-7
J gene: TRBJ2-1
clone size: once
CDR3 protein: CASSLEASPLNEQFF
CDR3 DNA: TGTGCCAGCAGCTTAGAGGCTAGCCCCCTCAATGAGCAGTTCTTC

D gene: TRBD2
CDR3 length: 17
V gene: TRBV18
J gene: TRBJ2-2
clone size: .
CDR3 protein: CASSPRLAASNTGELFF
CDR3 DNA: TGTGCCAGCTCACCACGCCTAGCGGCAAGTAACACCGGGGAGCTGTTTTTT

D gene: .
CDR3 length: 13
V gene: TRBV29-1
J gene: TRBJ1-1
clone size: .
CDR3 protein: CSVEKRMNTEAFF
CDR3 DNA: TGCAGCGTTGAGAAGAGAATGAACACTGAAGCTTTCTTT

D gene: TRBD2
CDR3 length: 17
V gene: TRBV28
J gene: TRBJ2-3
clone size: .
CDR3 protein: CASSLSLAGGPTDTQYF
CDR3 DNA: TGTGCCAGCAGTTTATCTCTAGCGGGAGGGCCAACAGATACGCAGTATTTT

D gene: TRBD1
CDR3 length: 12
V gene: TRBV29-1
J gene: TRBJ2-7
clone size: .
CDR3 protein: CSVGTGRYEQYF
CDR3 DNA: TGCAGCGTTGGGACAGGGAGATACGAGCAGTACTTC

D gene: TRBD2
CDR3 length: 17
V gene: TRBV5-4
J gene: TRBJ2-1
clone size: .
CDR3 protein: CASSLYLRGGSYNEQFF
CDR3 DNA: TGTGCCAGCAGCTTGTACCTTCGGGGGGGCTCCTACAATGAGCAGTTCTTC

D gene: .
CDR3 length: 13
V gene: TRBV28
J gene: TRBJ1-1
clone size: .
CDR3 protein: CASSLPAVYEAFF
CDR3 DNA: TGTGCCAGCAGTTTACCCGCCGTATATGAAGCTTTCTTT

D gene: TRBD2
CDR3 length: 16
V gene: TRBV19
J gene: TRBJ2-1
clone size: .
CDR3 protein: CASSNGGLADYNEQFF
CDR3 DNA: TGTGCCAGTAGTAATGGGGGACTAGCGGACTACAATGAGCAGTTCTTC

D gene: .
CDR3 length: 11
V gene: TRBV28
J gene: TRBJ1-1
clone size: few
CDR3 protein: CASSLWGGAFF
CDR3 DNA: TGTGCCAGCAGTTTATGGGGCGGGGCTTTCTTT

D gene: .
CDR3 length: 12
V gene: TRBV6-1
J gene: TRBJ1-2
clone size: .
CDR3 protein: CASSDGAWGYTF
CDR3 DNA: TGTGCCAGCAGTGACGGAGCCTGGGGCTACACCTTC

D gene: TRBD1
CDR3 length: 14
V gene: TRBV6-1
J gene: TRBJ1-5
clone size: .
CDR3 protein: CASITGGTNQPQHF
CDR3 DNA: TGTGCCAGCATCACAGGGGGTACCAATCAGCCCCAGCATTTT

D gene: .
CDR3 length: 15
V gene: TRBV5-4
J gene: TRBJ2-7
clone size: .
CDR3 protein: CASSLGAASSYEQYF
CDR3 DNA: TGTGCCAGCAGCTTAGGCGCAGCGAGCTCCTACGAGCAGTACTTC

D gene: TRBD1
CDR3 length: 18
V gene: TRBV19
J gene: TRBJ1-3
clone size: .
CDR3 protein: CASSIDSGTGHSGNTIYF
CDR3 DNA: TGTGCCAGTAGTATAGATTCCGGGACAGGACACTCTGGAAACACCATATATTTT

D gene: TRBD2
CDR3 length: 12
V gene: TRBV28
J gene: TRBJ2-5
clone size: .
CDR3 protein: CASRGDSETQYF
CDR3 DNA: TGTGCCAGCCGGGGGGACTCTGAGACCCAGTACTTC

D gene: .
CDR3 length: 13
V gene: TRBV4-2
J gene: TRBJ2-7
clone size: .
CDR3 protein: CASSQASSYEQYF
CDR3 DNA: TGTGCCAGCAGCCAAGCGTCCAGCTACGAGCAGTACTTC

D gene: .
CDR3 length: 17
V gene: TRBV28
J gene: TRBJ1-2
clone size: .
CDR3 protein: CASSFILRGIPNYGYTF
CDR3 DNA: TGTGCCAGCAGTTTTATCCTAAGGGGCATTCCAAACTATGGCTACACCTTC

D gene: .
CDR3 length: 14
V gene: TRBV14
J gene: TRBJ2-7
clone size: .
CDR3 protein: CASSQTGTLREQYF
CDR3 DNA: TGTGCCAGCAGCCAGACCGGGACCCTTCGCGAGCAGTACTTC